The clone carrying this T cell receptor beta chain was observed a few times. Sequencing was performed with immunoSEQ multiplex PCR; in TCRdb, only in-frame clones are kept and a portion is missing. The data contain approximately 110,000 clones, roughly 70% of them singletons. These data are taken from a study of shared clonotypes between healthy human individuals. V was pared by 5 bases and J by 6 bases, with 14 bases between. Germline V lookup: CDR1 MDHEN, CDR2 SYDVKM. The CDR3 is made up of 14 amino acids. The sequencing sample was made of memory CD8+ T cells sorted from blood. Subset specified: CD45RO+ cells pooled with CCR7-negative TemRA cells. The V and J genes are TRBV28 and TRBJ1-5; possible D gene TRBD1, 5 bases. The sequence derives from a woman aged 30 to 39 in good health. This CDR3 is CASSARGRGQPQHF. The CDR3 DNA is TGTGCCAGCAGTGCGCGGGGCCGGGGTCAGCCCCAGCATTTT. The entire variable domain, with the rest obtained from reference TRBV28 and TRBJ1-5, is as follows: DVKVTQSSRYLVKRTGEKVFLECVQDMDHENMFWYRQDPGLGLRLIYFSYDVKMKEKGDIPEGYSVSREKKERFSLILESASTNQTSMYLCASSARGRGQPQHFGDGTRLSIL.